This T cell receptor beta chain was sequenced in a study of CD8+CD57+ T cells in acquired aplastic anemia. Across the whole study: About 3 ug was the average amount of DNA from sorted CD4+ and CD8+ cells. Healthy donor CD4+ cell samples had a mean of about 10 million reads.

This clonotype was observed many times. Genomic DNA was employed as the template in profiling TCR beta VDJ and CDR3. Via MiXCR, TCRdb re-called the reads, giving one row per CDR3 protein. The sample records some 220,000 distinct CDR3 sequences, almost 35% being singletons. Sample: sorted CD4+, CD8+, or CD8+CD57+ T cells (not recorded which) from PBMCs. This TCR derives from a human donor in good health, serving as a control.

The CDR3 coding sequence is TGCAGTGCTAGGACCAGGAACACTGAAGCTTTCTTT. Its translation: CSARTRNTEAFF. The chain carries TRBV20-1 and TRBJ1-1; D uncertain. V was shortened by 3 bases and J by 1 base, with 6 bases between the two germline ends. Looked up from germline, CDR1 is DFQATT and CDR2 is SNEGSKA (reference sequence). The CDR3 has 12 amino acids.